These 8 T cell receptor beta chains were sequenced from one sample in a study of monozygotic twins with inflammatory bowel disease. TCRdb reanalyzed the 5' RACE reads, giving one entry per CDR3 protein sequence and no DNA. This table holds 300,000 to 400,000 distinct CDR3 sequences. Sequenced input: blood. The receptors originated from a human donor with ulcerative colitis or Crohn's disease, or a healthy co-twin of an affected twin (not recorded which).

The chain couples TRBV4-3 to TRBJ2-7; the TCRdb D gene call, TRBD1, has no DNA to confirm it. The CDR3 has 17 residues. CDR1 and CDR2 (germline): LGHNA, YSLEER. The CDR3 loop is CASSRSTPGLAPYEQYF.

The chain links TRBV12-3 or TRBV12-4 to TRBJ2-7. The CDR3 is 14 residues long. The CDR3 sequence: CASSFAGSSYEQYF.

This clonotype is medium-sized by frequency. This chain uses TRBV6-1 with TRBJ2-7; TCRdb calls TRBD1, which cannot be checked without DNA. CDR3 size: 12 residues. Germline CDR1 and CDR2: MNHNS and SASEGT. The CDR3 here is CASSGDSYEQYF.

This rearrangement joins TRBV6-5 to TRBJ1-4; the TRBD1 assignment by TCRdb is unverifiable without DNA. The CDR3 has 16 residues. Germline loops: CDR1 MNHEY, CDR2 SVGAGI. The CDR3 is CASSFRQGQMGEKLFF.

CDR3 sequence: CATSEANEQYF. The V call is TRBV24-1, the J call TRBJ2-7. The CDR3 consists of 11 residues. Germline assignment: CDR1 KGHDR and CDR2 SFDVKD.

The chain recombines TRBV12-3 or TRBV12-4 with TRBJ1-1; lacking DNA, the TRBD1 call made by TCRdb goes unchecked. CDR3 size: 18 residues. The CDR3 sequence is CASSFRQPRRSMNTEAFF.

V usage is TRBV12-3 or TRBV12-4 and J usage is TRBJ2-7; TCRdb outputs TRBD1, but without DNA this stays unchecked. The CDR3 extends over 17 amino acids. CDR3 in amino acids: CASSPSQELRVYYEQYF.

The CDR3 is CASSQGGSESRSYNEQFF. The rearrangement uses TRBV14 and TRBJ2-1. This CDR3 spans 18 amino acids. The germline V gene has CDR1 SGHDN and CDR2 FVKESK.